This T cell receptor beta chain is drawn from a study of cytomegalovirus exposure and HLA in healthy donors. Amplification used 60 Vbeta primers and 13 Jbeta primers. Clones were sequenced by immunoSEQ multiplex PCR, and TCRdb holds only the in-frame ones, with some missing. This listing includes 150,000 to 200,000 clones. Sequenced material: PBMCs. The receptor comes from a woman aged 18-29 years in good health and CMV-seropositive.

The CDR3 region is CASSQDAVYEQYF. The CDR3 DNA follows: TGCGCCAGCAGCCAAGACGCAGTCTACGAGCAGTACTTC. The genes are TRBV4-1 and TRBJ2-7; D gene uncertain. V was trimmed by 0 bases and J by 3 bases, leaving 6 bases between them. The germline V gene encodes CDR1 MGHRA and CDR2 YSYEKL. This CDR3 contains 13 residues.